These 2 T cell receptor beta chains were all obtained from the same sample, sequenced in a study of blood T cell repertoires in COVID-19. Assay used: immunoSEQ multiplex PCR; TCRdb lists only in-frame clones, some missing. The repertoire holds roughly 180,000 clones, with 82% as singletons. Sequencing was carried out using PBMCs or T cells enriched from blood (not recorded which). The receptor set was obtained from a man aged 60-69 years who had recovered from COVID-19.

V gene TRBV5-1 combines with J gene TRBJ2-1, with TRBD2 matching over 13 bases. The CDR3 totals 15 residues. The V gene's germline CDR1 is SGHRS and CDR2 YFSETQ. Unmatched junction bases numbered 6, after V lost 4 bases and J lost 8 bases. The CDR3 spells CASSPRTSGSDEQFF. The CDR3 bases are TGCGCCAGCAGCCCCCGGACTAGCGGGAGCGATGAGCAGTTCTTC.

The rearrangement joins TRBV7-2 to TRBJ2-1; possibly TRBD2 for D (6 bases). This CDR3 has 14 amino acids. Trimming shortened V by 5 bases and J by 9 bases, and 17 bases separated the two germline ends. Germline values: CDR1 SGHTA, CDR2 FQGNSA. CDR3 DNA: TGTGCCAGCAGCGGACTAATAGGAGCAGGTGAGCAGTTCTTC. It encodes CASSGLIGAGEQFF.